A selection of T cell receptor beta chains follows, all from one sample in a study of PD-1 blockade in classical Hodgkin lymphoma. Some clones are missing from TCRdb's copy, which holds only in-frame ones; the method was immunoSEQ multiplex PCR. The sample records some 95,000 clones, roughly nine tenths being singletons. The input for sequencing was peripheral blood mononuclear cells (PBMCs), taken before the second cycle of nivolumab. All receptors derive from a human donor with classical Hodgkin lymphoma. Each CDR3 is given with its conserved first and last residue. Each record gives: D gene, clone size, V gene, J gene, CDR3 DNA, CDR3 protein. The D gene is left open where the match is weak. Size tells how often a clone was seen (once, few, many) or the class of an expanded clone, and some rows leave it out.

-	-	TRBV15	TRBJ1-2	TGTGCCACCAGCAGAGAGGCAGGGATTGGGTATGGCTACACCTTC	CATSREAGIGYGYTF
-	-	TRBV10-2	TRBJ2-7	TGCGCCAGCAGTGAGTTAGGTAACGAGCAGTACTTC	CASSELGNEQYF
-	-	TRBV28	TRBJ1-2	TGTGCCAGCAGTTTATTGATGGGAGGAGGTGGTGGCTACACCTTC	CASSLLMGGGGGYTF
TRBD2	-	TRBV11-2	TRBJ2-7	TGTGCCAGCAGCTTAGTTCCGGGAGGGGTATCCTACGAGCAGTACTTC	CASSLVPGGVSYEQYF
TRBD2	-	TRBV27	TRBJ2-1	TGTGCCACCACCCTAGCGGGAGGGCGTTACAATGAGCAGTTCTTC	CATTLAGGRYNEQFF
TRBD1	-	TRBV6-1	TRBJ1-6	TGTGCCGAGGGGGACAGCTATAATTCACCCCTCCACTTT	CAEGDSYNSPLHF
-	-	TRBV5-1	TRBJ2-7	TGCGCCAGCAGACAGGGCCCTTCCTACGAGCAGTACTTC	CASRQGPSYEQYF
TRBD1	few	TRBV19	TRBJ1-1	TGTGCCAGTAGTATCCAACAGGGGGAAGACACTGAAGCTTTCTTT	CASSIQQGEDTEAFF
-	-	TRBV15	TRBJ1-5	TGTGCCACCAGCAGAGGGGTTGCTGGGCAGCCCCAGCATTTT	CATSRGVAGQPQHF
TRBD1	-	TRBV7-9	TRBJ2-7	TGTGCCAGCAGCTTAGTGGCAGGGGGCCAAGACGAGCAGTACTTC	CASSLVAGGQDEQYF
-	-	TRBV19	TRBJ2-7	TGTGCCAGTAGTACATCCGGGACACGGATTTCCTACGAGCAGTACTTC	CASSTSGTRISYEQYF
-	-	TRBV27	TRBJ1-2	TGTGCCAGCAGTTTATTAGGGGGGGCCGACTATGGCTACACCTTC	CASSLLGGADYGYTF
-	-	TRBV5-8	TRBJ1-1	TGTGCCAGCAGCTTGCCCGGGGAGGACACTGAAGCTTTCTTT	CASSLPGEDTEAFF
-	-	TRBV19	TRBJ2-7	TGTGCCAGTAGTATGTGGAGAGGAACAGTCTACGAGCAGTACTTC	CASSMWRGTVYEQYF
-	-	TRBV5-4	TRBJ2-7	TGTGCCAGCAGCTTGGAGGGTCAGAACGAGCAGTACTTC	CASSLEGQNEQYF
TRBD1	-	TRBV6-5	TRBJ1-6	TGTGCCAGCAGTTACGGGACAGCCTATAATTCACCCCTCCACTTT	CASSYGTAYNSPLHF
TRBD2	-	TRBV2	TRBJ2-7	TGTGCCAGCAGGAAGACTAGCGGGGCGACCTACGAGCAGTACTTC	CASRKTSGATYEQYF